The rows below give T cell receptor beta chains drawn from one sample of a study of monozygotic twins with inflammatory bowel disease. Following a re-call of the 5' RACE reads, TCRdb has one entry per CDR3 protein and lacks DNA. This table lists roughly 90,000 distinct CDR3 sequences. The sequenced sample was blood. The source is a human donor with ulcerative colitis or Crohn's disease, or a healthy co-twin of an affected twin (not recorded which). The CDR3 runs from the conserved cysteine through the conserved F or W.

J: TRBJ1-5
V: TRBV20-1
CDR3: CSARGGGPLHQPQHF

J: TRBJ1-2
V: TRBV5-1
CDR3: CASSYSGTGVYGYTF

J: TRBJ1-1
V: TRBV5-1
CDR3: CASSAGGTANTEAFF

J: TRBJ2-1
V: TRBV19
CDR3: CASSIVKAGDNEQFF

J: TRBJ1-2
V: TRBV5-1
CDR3: CASSQAFYGYTF

J: TRBJ2-7
V: TRBV20-1
CDR3: CSATPWKPYEQYF

J: TRBJ1-1
V: TRBV2
CDR3: CASSEEMGTEAFF

J: TRBJ2-7
V: TRBV5-1
CDR3: CASSFQDVNEQYF

J: TRBJ2-5
V: TRBV5-5
CDR3: CASSLGATASQETQYF

J: TRBJ2-1
V: TRBV20-1
CDR3: CSASGGESSYNEQFF

J: TRBJ2-1
V: TRBV20-1
CDR3: CSARDGRSYNEQFF

J: TRBJ1-2
V: TRBV7-9
CDR3: CASSQGQNYGYTF

J: TRBJ1-2
V: TRBV7-9
CDR3: CASSLSPNYGYTF

J: TRBJ2-1
V: TRBV25-1
CDR3: CASSGGLAEQFF

J: TRBJ2-7
V: TRBV5-1
CDR3: CASSLEGIHEQYF

J: TRBJ1-2
V: TRBV5-1
CDR3: CASSPGGRDYGYTF

J: TRBJ1-3
V: TRBV11-1
CDR3: CASSNGGTFTLLSGNTIYF

J: TRBJ2-2
V: TRBV5-1
CDR3: CASSSTERGYANTGELFF

J: TRBJ2-3
V: TRBV4-2
CDR3: CASSQVLRGPGTDTQYF

J: TRBJ1-4
V: TRBV12-3/TRBV12-4
CDR3: CASRPGLINEKLFF

J: TRBJ1-4
V: TRBV7-8
CDR3: CASSLSSTTNEKLFF

J: TRBJ2-5
V: TRBV5-1
CDR3: CASSLTALETQYF

J: TRBJ1-4
V: TRBV19
CDR3: CASRRNGYEKLFF

J: TRBJ1-3
V: TRBV6-5
CDR3: CASSSGVFSGNTLYF